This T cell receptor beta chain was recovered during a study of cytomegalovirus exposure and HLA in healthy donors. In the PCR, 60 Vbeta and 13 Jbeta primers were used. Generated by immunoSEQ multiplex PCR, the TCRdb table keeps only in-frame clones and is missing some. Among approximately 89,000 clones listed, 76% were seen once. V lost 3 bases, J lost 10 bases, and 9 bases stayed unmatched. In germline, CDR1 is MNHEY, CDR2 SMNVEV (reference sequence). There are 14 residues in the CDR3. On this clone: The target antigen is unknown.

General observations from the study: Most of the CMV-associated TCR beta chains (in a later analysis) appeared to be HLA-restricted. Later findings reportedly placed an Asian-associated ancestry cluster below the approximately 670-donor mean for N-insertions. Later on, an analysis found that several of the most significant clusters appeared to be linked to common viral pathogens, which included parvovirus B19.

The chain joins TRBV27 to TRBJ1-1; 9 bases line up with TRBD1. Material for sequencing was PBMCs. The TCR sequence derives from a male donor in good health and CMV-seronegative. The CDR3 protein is CASSFGTGPRGAFF. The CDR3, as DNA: TGTGCCAGCAGTTTTGGGACAGGGCCCCGAGGAGCTTTCTTT.